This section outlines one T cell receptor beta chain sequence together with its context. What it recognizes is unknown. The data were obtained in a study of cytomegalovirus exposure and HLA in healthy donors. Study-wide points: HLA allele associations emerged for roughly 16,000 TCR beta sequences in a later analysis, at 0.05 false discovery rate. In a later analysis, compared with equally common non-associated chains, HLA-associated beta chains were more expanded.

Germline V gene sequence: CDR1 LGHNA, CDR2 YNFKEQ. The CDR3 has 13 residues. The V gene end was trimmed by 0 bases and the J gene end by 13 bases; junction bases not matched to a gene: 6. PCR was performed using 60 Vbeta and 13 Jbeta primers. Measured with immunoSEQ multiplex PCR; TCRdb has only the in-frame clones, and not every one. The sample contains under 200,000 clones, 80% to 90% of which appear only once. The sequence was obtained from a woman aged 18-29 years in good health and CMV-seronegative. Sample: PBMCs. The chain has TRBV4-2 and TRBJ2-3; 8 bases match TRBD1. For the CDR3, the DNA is TGTGCCAGCAGCCAAGACCCGGGACAGGCCAAGTATTTT. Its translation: CASSQDPGQAKYF.